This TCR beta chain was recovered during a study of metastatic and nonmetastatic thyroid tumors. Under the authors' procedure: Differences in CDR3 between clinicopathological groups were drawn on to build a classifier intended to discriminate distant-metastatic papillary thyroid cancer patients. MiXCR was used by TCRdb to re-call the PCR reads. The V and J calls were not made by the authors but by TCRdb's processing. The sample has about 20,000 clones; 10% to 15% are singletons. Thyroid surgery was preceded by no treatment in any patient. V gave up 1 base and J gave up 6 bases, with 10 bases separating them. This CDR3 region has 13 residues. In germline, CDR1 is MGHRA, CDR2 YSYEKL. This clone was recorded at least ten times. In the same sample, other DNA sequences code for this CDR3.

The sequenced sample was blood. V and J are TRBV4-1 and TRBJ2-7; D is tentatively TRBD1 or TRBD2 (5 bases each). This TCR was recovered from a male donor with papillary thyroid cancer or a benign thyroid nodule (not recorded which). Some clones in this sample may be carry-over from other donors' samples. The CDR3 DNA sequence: TGCGCCAGCAGCCAAGGCCGGGACGGCGAGCAGTACTTC. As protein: CASSQGRDGEQYF.